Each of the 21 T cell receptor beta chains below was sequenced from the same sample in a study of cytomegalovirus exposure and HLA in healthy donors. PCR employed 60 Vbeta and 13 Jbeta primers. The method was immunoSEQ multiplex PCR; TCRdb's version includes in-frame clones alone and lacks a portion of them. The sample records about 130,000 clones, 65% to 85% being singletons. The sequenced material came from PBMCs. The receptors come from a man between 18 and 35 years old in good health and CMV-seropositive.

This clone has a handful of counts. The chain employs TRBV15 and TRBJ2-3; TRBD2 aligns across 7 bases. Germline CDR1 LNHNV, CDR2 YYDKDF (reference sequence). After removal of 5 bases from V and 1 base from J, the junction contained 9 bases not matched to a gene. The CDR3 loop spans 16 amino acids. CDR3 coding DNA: TGTGCCACCAGCTTGGGACGCAGCGGGGGCACAGATACGCAGTATTTT. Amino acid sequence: CATSLGRSGGTDTQYF. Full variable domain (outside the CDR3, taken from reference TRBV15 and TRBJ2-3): DAMVIQNPRYQVTQFGKPVTLSCSQTLNHNVMYWYQQKSSQAPKLLFHYYDKDFNNEADTPDNFQSRRPNTSFCFLDIRSPGLGDTAMYLCATSLGRSGGTDTQYFGPGTRLTVL.

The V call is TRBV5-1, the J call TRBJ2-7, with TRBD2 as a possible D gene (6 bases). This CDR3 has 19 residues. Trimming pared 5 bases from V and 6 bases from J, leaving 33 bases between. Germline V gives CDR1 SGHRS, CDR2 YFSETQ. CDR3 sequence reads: CASRLLPQTSKHRGSEQYF. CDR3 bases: TGCGCCAGCAGACTTCTCCCGCAAACTTCAAAACACCGGGGGTCCGAGCAGTACTTC.

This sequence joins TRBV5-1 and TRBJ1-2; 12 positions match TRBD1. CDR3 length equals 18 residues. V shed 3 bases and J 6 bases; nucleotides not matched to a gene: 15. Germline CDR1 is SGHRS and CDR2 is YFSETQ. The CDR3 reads CASSSYKIGTGGADGYTF. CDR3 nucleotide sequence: TGCGCCAGCAGCTCCTACAAGATAGGGACAGGGGGCGCGGATGGCTACACCTTC.

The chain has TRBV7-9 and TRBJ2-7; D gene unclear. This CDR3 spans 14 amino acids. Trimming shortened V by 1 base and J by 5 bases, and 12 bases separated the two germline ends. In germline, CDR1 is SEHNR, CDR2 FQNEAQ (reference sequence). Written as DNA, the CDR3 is TGTGCCAGCAGCTTAGGCCGGGTTGGTCACGAGCAGTACTTC. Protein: CASSLGRVGHEQYF.

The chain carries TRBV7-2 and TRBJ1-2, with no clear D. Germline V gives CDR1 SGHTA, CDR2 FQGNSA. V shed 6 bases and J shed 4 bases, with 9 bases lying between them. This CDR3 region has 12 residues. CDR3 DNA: TGTGCCAGCAGTGTTCATTTCTATGGCTACACCTTC. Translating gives CASSVHFYGYTF.

The CDR3 is CASRNRDSSYEQYF. The CDR3 coding sequence is TGTGCCAGCAGGAACCGGGACAGCTCCTACGAGCAGTACTTC. The V gene is TRBV6-1, the J gene TRBJ2-7; 7 nucleotides agree with TRBD1. V lost 6 bases to trimming and J lost 0 bases; unmatched junction nucleotides: 5. CDR1 and CDR2 (germline): MNHNS, SASEGT. CDR3 length: 14 residues.

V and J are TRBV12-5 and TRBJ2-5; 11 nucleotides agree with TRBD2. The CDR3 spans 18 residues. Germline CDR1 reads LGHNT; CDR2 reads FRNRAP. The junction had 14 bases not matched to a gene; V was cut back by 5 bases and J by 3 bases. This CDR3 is CASGRTGTSGREKETQYF. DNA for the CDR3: TGTGCTAGTGGTCGGACCGGGACTAGCGGTAGAGAAAAAGAGACCCAGTACTTC.

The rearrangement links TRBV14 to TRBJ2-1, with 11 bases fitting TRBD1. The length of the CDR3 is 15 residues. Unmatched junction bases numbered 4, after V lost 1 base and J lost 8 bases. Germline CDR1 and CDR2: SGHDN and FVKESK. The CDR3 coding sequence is TGTGCCAGCAGCCAAGGGCGGACAGGGGGCGATGAGCAGTTCTTC. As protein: CASSQGRTGGDEQFF.

The CDR3 nucleotides read TGTGCCTGGAGTCTAACAGGGTCGGGCGAGCAGTACTTC. Amino acids: CAWSLTGSGEQYF. The V call is TRBV30, the J call TRBJ2-7, with D tentatively TRBD1 (6 bases). In germline, CDR1 is GTSNPN, CDR2 SVGIG (reference sequence). Trimming removed 2 bases at V and 6 bases at J, with 14 bases between. This CDR3 is built from 13 residues.

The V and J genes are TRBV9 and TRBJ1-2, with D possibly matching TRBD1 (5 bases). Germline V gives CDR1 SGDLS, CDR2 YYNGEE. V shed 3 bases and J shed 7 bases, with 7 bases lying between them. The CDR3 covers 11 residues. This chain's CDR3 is CASSGRAGYTF. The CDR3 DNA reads TGTGCCAGCAGCGGCAGGGCTGGCTACACCTTC.

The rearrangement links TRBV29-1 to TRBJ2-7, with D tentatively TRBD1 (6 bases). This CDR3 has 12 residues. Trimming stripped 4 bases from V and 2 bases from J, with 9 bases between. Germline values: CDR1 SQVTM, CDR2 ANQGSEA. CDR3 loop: CSVAWDTYEQYF. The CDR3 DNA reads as TGCAGCGTTGCCTGGGACACCTACGAGCAGTACTTC.

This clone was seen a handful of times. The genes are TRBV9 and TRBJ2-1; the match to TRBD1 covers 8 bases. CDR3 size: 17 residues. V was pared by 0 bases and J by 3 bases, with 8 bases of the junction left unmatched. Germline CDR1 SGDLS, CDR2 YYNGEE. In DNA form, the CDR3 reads TGTGCCAGCAGCGTAGACCCTTCCGGACAGGGCTACAATGAGCAGTTCTTC. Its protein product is CASSVDPSGQGYNEQFF.

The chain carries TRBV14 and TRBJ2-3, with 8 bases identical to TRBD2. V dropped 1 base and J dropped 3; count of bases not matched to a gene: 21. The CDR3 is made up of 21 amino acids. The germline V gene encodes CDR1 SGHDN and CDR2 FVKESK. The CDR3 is CASSQGRVSGTPRAITDTQYF. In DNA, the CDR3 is TGTGCCAGCAGCCAAGGGCGAGTTAGCGGGACTCCCCGCGCCATTACAGATACGCAGTATTTT.

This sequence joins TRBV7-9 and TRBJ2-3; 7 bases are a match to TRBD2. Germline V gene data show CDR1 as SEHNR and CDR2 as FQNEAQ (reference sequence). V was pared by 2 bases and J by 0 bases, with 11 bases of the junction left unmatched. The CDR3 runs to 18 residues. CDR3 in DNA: TGTGCCAGCAGCTTATGGGGTGAGCGGGAAGATAGCACAGATACGCAGTATTTT. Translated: CASSLWGEREDSTDTQYF.

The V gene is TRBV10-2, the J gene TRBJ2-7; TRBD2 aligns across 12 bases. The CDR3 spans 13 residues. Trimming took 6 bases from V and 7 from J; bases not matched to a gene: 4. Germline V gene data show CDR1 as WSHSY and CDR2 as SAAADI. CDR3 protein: CASRAGTSGEQYF. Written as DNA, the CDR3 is TGCGCCAGCAGAGCGGGGACTAGCGGGGAGCAGTACTTC.

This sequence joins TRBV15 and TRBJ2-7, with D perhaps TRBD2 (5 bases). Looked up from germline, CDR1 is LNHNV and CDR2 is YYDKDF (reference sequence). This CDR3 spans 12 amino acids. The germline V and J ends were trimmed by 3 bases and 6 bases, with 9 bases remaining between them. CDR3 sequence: CATSSGGPEQYF. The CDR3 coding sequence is TGTGCCACCAGCAGTGGAGGCCCCGAGCAGTACTTC.

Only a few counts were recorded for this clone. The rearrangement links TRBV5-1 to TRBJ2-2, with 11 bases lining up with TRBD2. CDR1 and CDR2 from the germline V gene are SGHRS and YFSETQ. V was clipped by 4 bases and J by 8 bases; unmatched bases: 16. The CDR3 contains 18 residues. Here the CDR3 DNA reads TGCGCCAGCAGCCGAGTGACTAGCGGGATTTCTTTAGGTGGGGAGCTGTTTTTT. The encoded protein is CASSRVTSGISLGGELFF.

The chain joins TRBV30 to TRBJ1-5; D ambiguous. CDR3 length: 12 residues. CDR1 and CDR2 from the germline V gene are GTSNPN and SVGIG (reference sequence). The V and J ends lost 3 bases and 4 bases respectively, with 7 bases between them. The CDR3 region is CAWSRTNQPQHF. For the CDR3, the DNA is TGTGCCTGGAGCCGTACAAATCAGCCCCAGCATTTT.

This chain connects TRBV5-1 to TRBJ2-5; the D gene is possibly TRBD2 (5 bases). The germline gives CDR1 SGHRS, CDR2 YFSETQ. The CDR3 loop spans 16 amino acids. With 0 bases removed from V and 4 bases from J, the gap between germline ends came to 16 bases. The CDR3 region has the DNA TGCGCCAGCAGCTTGGCGGTTGGGAGTATGGGAGAGACCCAGTACTTC. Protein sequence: CASSLAVGSMGETQYF.

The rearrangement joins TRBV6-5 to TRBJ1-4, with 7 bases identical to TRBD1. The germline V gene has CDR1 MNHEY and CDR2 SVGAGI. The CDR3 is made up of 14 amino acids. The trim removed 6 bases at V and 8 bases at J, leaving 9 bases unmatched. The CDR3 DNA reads TGTGCCAGCAGGCAACAGGGGAGAGGGGAAAAACTGTTTTTT. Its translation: CASRQQGRGEKLFF.

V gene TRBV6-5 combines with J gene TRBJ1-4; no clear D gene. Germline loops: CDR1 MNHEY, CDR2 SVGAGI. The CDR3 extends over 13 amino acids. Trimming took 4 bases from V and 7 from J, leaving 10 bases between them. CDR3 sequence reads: CASSSLTLEKLFF. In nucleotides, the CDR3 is TGTGCCAGCAGTTCCTTAACTCTTGAAAAACTGTTTTTT.